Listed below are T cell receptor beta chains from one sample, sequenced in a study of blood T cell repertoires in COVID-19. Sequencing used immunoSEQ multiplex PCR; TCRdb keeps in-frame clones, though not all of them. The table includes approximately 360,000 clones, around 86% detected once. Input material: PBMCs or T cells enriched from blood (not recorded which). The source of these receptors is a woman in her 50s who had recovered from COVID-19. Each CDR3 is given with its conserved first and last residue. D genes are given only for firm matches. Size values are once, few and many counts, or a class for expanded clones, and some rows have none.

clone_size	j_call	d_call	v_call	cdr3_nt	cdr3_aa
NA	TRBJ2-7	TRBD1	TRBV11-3	TGTGCCAGCAGCCCCTGGGGACAGAAACTCTACGAGCAGTACTTC	CASSPWGQKLYEQYF
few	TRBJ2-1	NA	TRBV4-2	TGTGCCAGCAGCCAAGATGGGACGGGGGTCGGCAATGAGCAGTTCTTC	CASSQDGTGVGNEQFF
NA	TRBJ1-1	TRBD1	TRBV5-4	TGTGCCAGCAGCCCGGGGACAGGGAAGACTGAAGCTTTCTTT	CASSPGTGKTEAFF
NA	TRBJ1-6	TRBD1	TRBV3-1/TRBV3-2	TGTGCCAGCAGCCAGGGGGCCAGGGGGTGGGGTTCACCCCTCCACTTT	CASSQGARGWGSPLHF
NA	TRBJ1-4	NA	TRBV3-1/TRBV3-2	TGTGCCAGCAGCCAAGATCGGGGTGAAAAACTGTTTTTT	CASSQDRGEKLFF
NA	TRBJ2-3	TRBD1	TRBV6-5	TGTGCCAGCAGTTACTCTTTGGGACAGGGTTCGGATACGCAGTATTTT	CASSYSLGQGSDTQYF
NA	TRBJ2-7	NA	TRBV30	TGTGCCTGTGGACGGGTTACCTACGAGCAGTACTTC	CACGRVTYEQYF
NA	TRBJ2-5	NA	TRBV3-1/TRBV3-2	TGTGCCAGCAGCCAACAGGGAGAGACCCAGTACTTC	CASSQQGETQYF
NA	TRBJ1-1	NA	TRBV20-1	TGCAGTGCTAGTCCGGGGATGGAAACTGAAGCTTTCTTT	CSASPGMETEAFF
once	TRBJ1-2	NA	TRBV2	TGTGCCAGCAGGGTCGCCGGACTTCTTGATTATGGCTACACCTTC	CASRVAGLLDYGYTF
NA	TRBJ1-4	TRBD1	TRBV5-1	TGCGCCAGCAGCTTGGCTGGACAGGCTAATGAAAAACTGTTTTTT	CASSLAGQANEKLFF
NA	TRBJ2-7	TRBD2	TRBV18	TGTGCCAGCTCACCTACTAGGGGACTAGCGGGACCCCCACCCCCTTACGAGCAGTACTTC	CASSPTRGLAGPPPPYEQYF
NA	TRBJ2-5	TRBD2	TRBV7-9	TGTGCCAGCAGCTCGGGACTAGCGGGAGTTAAAGAGACCCAGTACTTC	CASSSGLAGVKETQYF
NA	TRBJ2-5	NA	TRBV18	TGTGCCAGCTCACCACCCACCCCCAAGTCACTCCAAGAGACCCAGTACTTC	CASSPPTPKSLQETQYF
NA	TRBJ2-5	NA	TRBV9	TGTGCCAGCAGCGTGTCACCTCAGGACAGCCAAGAGACCCAGTACTTC	CASSVSPQDSQETQYF
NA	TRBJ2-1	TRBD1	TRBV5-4	TGTGCCAGCAGCTTAGACAGGGGGCCCTACAATGAGCAGTTCTTC	CASSLDRGPYNEQFF
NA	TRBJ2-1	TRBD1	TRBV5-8	TGTGCCAGCAGCTTCTTCCGGGACAGGGCCTACAATGAGCAGTTCTTC	CASSFFRDRAYNEQFF
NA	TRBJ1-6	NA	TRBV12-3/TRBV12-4	TGTGCCAGCAAAGTGTCAGTTTCACCCCTCCACTTT	CASKVSVSPLHF
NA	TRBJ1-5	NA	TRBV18	TGTGCCAGCTCACCACCGAGTCAGGGGTTCCATCAGCCCCAGCATTTT	CASSPPSQGFHQPQHF
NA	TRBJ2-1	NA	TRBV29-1	TGCAGTCTTCGCCGCGGAGGGTCGAATGAGCAGTTCTTC	CSLRRGGSNEQFF
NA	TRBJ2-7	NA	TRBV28	TGTGCCAGCAGTTCGGGATTTGAGCAGTACTTC	CASSSGFEQYF
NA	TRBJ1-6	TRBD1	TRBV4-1	TGCGCCAGCAGTTCTGAGACAGGGTATTCACCCCTCCACTTT	CASSSETGYSPLHF
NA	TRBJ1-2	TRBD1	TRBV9	TGTGCCAGCAGCGTAGGAGGGGGGACAGTCTATGGCTACACCTTC	CASSVGGGTVYGYTF
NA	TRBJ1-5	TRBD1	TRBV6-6	TGTGCCAGTGCGAAGGGACAGGGGAATCAGCCCCAGCATTTT	CASAKGQGNQPQHF
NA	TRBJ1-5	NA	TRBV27	TGTGCCAGCAGTTTAGGGAGTAATCAGCCCCAGCATTTT	CASSLGSNQPQHF
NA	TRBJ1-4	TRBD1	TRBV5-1	TGCGCCAGCAGCTTGTTTCTAGGGGGACAGGGTAATGAAAAACTGTTTTTT	CASSLFLGGQGNEKLFF
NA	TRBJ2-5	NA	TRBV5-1	TGCGCCAGCAGCCGAGAACAGGGTTTGGCCAGGGAGACCCAGTACTTC	CASSREQGLARETQYF
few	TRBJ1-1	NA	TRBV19	TGTGCCAGTACCGTCACAGGTTATACTGAAGCTTTCTTT	CASTVTGYTEAFF
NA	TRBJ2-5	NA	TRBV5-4	TGTGCCAGCAGCCTGCCGGAGGCCCGACAAGAGACCCAGTACTTC	CASSLPEARQETQYF
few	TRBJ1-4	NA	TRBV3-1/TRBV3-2	TGTGCCAGCAGCCCCGCCGGACAGCCGTATGAAAAACTGTTTTTT	CASSPAGQPYEKLFF
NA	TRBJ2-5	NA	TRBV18	TGTGCCAGCTCACCGGGGGCCGAGGAGACCCAGTACTTC	CASSPGAEETQYF
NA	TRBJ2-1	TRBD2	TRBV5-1	TGCGCCAGCAGCTTGGAACTAGCGGGGGCCAATGAGCAGTTCTTC	CASSLELAGANEQFF
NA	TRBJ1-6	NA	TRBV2	TGTGCCAGCAGTGAGGAACAGGTCTATAATTCACCCCTCCACTTT	CASSEEQVYNSPLHF
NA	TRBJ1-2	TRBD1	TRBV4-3	TGCGCCAGCAGCCAAGAATTGGGACAGGGGGGCTATGGCTACACCTTC	CASSQELGQGGYGYTF
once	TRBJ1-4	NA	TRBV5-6	TGTGCCAGCAGCTTGTCAGGGAAGGGGGATGAAAAACTGTTTTTT	CASSLSGKGDEKLFF
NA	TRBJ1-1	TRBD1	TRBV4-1	TGCGCCAGCAGCCAAGGGGGCAGGGGGCCTGAAGCTTTCTTT	CASSQGGRGPEAFF
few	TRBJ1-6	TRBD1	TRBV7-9	TGTGCCAGCAGCTTAGCCGGGACAGGGGGCTGGGGATCACCCCTCCACTTT	CASSLAGTGGWGSPLHF
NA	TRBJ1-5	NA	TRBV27	TGTGCCAGCAGTACTAGAAATGGAAATCAGCCCCAGCATTTT	CASSTRNGNQPQHF
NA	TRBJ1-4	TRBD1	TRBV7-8	TGTGCCAGCAGCTTAGGGACAGGGAATGAAAAACTGTTTTTT	CASSLGTGNEKLFF
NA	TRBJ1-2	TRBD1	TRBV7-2	TGTGCCAGCAGCTTAGCCCGACCTGGCACAGGGGTGGGCTACACCTTC	CASSLARPGTGVGYTF
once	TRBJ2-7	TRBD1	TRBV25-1	TGTGCCAGCAGTGAGGGACAGGGGGCGAGAGAGCAGTACTTC	CASSEGQGAREQYF
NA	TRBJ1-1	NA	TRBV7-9	TGTGCCAGCAGCTTCCTATCCGGGGGAGGGACTGAAGCTTTCTTT	CASSFLSGGGTEAFF
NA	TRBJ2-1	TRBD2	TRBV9	TGTGCCAGCAGCTATACTAGCGGGACCTCCTACAATGAGCAGTTCTTC	CASSYTSGTSYNEQFF
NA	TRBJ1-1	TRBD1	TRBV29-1	TGCAGCGTTGAAGTGGGTGGAAGGGGGCTTACTGAAGCTTTCTTT	CSVEVGGRGLTEAFF
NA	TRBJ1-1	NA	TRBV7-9	TGTGCCAGCAGCGTTGACAGTATCGGTGAGGCTTTCTTT	CASSVDSIGEAFF
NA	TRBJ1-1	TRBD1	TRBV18	TGTGCCAGCTCACAAGACAGGGGGCAAACTGAAGCTTTCTTT	CASSQDRGQTEAFF
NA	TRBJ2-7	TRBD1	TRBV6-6	TGTGCCAGCCGGGACAGCTCAGCCATCTCCTACGAGCAGTACTTC	CASRDSSAISYEQYF
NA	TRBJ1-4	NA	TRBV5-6	TGTGCCAGCAGCTACCGAAACCTACAGGGTTCTAATGAAAAACTGTTTTTT	CASSYRNLQGSNEKLFF
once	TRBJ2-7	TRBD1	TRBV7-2	TGTGCCAGCAGCCGGACAGGGGGCGTGTACGAGCAGTACTTC	CASSRTGGVYEQYF
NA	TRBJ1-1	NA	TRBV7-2	TGTGCCAGCAGCTTAGGACAGCTGGGGACTGAAGCTTTCTTT	CASSLGQLGTEAFF
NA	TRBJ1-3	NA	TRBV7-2	TGTGCCAGCAGCCTAAAGACAGGCCGGGACACCATATATTTT	CASSLKTGRDTIYF
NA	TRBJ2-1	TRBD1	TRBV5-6	TGTGCCAGCAGCTTGGATAGGGGGCAACAGTTCTTC	CASSLDRGQQFF
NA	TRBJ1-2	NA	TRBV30	TGTGCCTGGCGGGTCCAGGGAGGGGCCGGCTATGGCTACACCTTC	CAWRVQGGAGYGYTF
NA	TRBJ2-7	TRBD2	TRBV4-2	TGTGCCAGCAGCCAAGTCACTAGCGGATACCACTACGAGCAGTACTTC	CASSQVTSGYHYEQYF